This T cell receptor (beta chain) was captured in a study of shared clonotypes between healthy human individuals. Study-wide background: Ranging from 18 to 49 in age, donors were two women and a few men. Study-level results: In several donors, around 5.5% of naive CD4 clonotypes appeared in common.

Naive CD8 isolation took CD45RO-negative cells positively selected for CCR7 and excluded terminally differentiated effector memory CD45RA+ cells. Samples underwent the assay at deep level. The assay was immunoSEQ multiplex PCR, and TCRdb's table has in-frame clones only and misses some. Altogether under 700,000 clones are present, roughly 96% being singletons, with the ten largest covering about 0.11%. The V end lost 4 bases, the J end lost 2 bases, and 15 bases lay between the germline ends. This CDR3 is built from 15 residues. Germline CDR1 and CDR2: MGHRA and YSYEKL. A note on this clone: Its antigen is unknown.

The chain recombines TRBV4-1 with TRBJ2-7; maybe TRBD2 (6 bases). The sample was naive CD8+ T cells sorted from blood. The TCR comes from a woman in her 30s in good health. CDR3 in amino acids: CASSRLVSETYEQYF. The CDR3 nucleotides read TGCGCCAGCAGCCGACTAGTATCCGAAACCTACGAGCAGTACTTC.